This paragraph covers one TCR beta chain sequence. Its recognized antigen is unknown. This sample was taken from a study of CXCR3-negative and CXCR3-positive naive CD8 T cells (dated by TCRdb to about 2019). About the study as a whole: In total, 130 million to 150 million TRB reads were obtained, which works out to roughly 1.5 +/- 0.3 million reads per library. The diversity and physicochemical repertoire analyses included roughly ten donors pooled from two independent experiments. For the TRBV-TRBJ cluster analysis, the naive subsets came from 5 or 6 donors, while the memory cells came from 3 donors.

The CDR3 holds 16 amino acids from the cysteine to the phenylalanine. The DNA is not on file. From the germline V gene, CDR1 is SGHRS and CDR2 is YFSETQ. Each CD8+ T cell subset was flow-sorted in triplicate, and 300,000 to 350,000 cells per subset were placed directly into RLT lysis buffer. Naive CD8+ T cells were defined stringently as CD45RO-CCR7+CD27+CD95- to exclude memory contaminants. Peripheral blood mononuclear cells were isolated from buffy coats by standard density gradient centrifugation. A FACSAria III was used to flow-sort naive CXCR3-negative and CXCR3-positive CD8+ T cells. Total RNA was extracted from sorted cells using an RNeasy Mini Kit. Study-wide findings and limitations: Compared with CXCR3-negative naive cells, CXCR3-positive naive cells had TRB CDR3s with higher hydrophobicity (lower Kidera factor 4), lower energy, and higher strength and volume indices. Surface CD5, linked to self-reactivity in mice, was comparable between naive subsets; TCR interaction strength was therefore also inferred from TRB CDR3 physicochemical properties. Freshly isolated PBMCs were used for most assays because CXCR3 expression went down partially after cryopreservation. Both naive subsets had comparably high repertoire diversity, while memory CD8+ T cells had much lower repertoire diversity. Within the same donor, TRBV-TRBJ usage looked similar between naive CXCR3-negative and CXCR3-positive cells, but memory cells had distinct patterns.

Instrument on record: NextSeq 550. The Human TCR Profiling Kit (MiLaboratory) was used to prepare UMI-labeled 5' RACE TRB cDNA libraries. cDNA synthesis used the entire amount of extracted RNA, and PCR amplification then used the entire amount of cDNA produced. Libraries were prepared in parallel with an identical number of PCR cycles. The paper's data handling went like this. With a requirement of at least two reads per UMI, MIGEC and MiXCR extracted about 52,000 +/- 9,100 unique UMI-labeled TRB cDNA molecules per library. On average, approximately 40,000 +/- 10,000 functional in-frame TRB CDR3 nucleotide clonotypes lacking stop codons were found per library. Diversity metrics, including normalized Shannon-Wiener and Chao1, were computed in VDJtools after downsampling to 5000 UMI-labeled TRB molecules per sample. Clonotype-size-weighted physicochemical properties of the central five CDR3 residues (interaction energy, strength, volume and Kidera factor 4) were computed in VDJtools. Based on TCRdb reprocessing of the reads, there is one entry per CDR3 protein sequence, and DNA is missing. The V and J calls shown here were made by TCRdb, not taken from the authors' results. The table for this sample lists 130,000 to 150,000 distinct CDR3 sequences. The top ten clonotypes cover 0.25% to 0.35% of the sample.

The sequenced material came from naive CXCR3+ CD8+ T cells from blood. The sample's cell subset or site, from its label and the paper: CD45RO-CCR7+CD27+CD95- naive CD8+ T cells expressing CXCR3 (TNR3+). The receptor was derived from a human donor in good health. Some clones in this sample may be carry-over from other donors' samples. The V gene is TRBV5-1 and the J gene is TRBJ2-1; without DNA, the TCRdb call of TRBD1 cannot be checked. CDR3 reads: CASSPRGGSSYNEQFF.